What follows are 15 T cell receptor beta chains derived from one specimen sequenced in a study of regulatory T cells in long-lasting Graves disease. Time point of the sample: persistent/refractory GD, antithyroid drugs over 5 years with positive TRAb. Researchers made the TCR library from RNA that was extracted from PBMCs. Sequencing libraries for TCR beta were prepared with iRepertoire HTBI primers and Arm-PCR of CDR3 regions. TCRdb called the multiplex PCR reads again in MiXCR, with one record for every CDR3 protein. Among 400,000 to 500,000 distinct CDR3 sequences listed, around a fifth were seen once. Sequenced here: peripheral blood mononuclear cells (PBMCs), sampled when the disease was refractory, from a patient treated with antithyroid drugs. The origin of the receptors is a female donor with Graves disease.

This chain connects TRBV14 to TRBJ1-3; 7 bases match TRBD1. CDR1 is SGHDN, CDR2 FVKESK, per germline. This CDR3 region has 16 residues. V dropped 1 base and J dropped 2; count of bases not matched to a gene: 5. CDR3 sequence: CASSQGGGGPGNTIYF. The CDR3 DNA follows: TGTGCCAGCAGCCAAGGCGGAGGGGGCCCTGGAAACACCATATATTTT.

A note on this clonotype: This may arise from a read error, as a much more abundant clone is one base away. The chain carries TRBV29-1 and TRBJ2-7; D is undetermined. This CDR3 has 13 amino acids. The germline CDR1 and CDR2 sequences are SQVTM and ANQGSEA. The DNA of the CDR3 is TGCGGCGTTTACCTCCCTGAATCCTACGAGCAGTACTTC. Translated: CGVYLPESYEQYF.

The V call is TRBV11-2, the J call TRBJ2-3; D unclear. CDR3 length: 12 residues. The germline V and J ends were trimmed by 5 bases and 6 bases, with 9 bases remaining between them. Germline CDR1 and CDR2: SGHAT and FQNNGV. CDR3 protein: CASSPAMDTQYF. The CDR3 DNA reads TGTGCCAGCAGCCCTGCTATGGATACGCAGTATTTT. Combining the CDR3 with reference TRBV11-2 and TRBJ2-3 gives the whole variable domain EAGVAQSPRYKIIEKRQSVAFWCNPISGHATLYWYQQILGQGPKLLIQFQNNGVVDDSQLPKDRFSAERLKGVDSTLKIQPAKLEDSAVYLCASSPAMDTQYFGPGTRLTVL.

At least ten counts were recorded for this clonotype. V gene TRBV2 combines with J gene TRBJ2-7; D remains ambiguous. Deletions cut 5 bases from V and 0 bases from J, with 14 bases between. The CDR3 extends over 15 amino acids. Germline V CDR1 and CDR2: SNHLY, FYNNEI. CDR3 amino acids: CASSPGPRSSYEQYF. As DNA, the CDR3 is TGTGCCAGCAGTCCTGGTCCCAGGAGCTCCTACGAGCAGTACTTC.

The J gene is TRBJ1-5, the V gene TRBV7-9; D is uncertain. From germline, CDR1 is SEHNR and CDR2 FQNEAQ (reference sequence). The CDR3 has 12 amino acids. Between the trimmed V and J ends, which lost 5 bases and 5 bases, there was a span of 7 bases. CDR3 sequence reads: CASSPSDQPQHF. The CDR3 nucleotides are TGTGCCAGCAGCCCTTCTGATCAGCCCCAGCATTTT.

This clonotype was detected many times. The chain is built from TRBV14 and TRBJ2-5, with D uncertain. Deletions cut 4 bases from V and 3 bases from J, with 9 bases between. Germline V gene lookup returns CDR1 SGHDN and CDR2 FVKESK. The CDR3 runs to 13 residues. The CDR3 region has the DNA TGTGCCAGCAGCCCGTTTAGGGAAGAGACCCAGTACTTC. It encodes CASSPFREETQYF.

This clonotype came up once. A read error is possible here, since a much larger clone lies one base away. The chain couples TRBV12-5 to TRBJ1-2; D not resolved. The CDR3 sequence is 10 residues long. CDR1 and CDR2 (germline): LGHNT, FRNRAP. This CDR3 reads CAGGLSGYTF. The CDR3 DNA follows: TGTGCTGGTGGTTTATCTGGCTACACCTTC.

The rearrangement uses TRBV7-3 and TRBJ2-1, with 9 bases that match TRBD2. The CDR3 is made up of 13 amino acids. Germline V CDR1 and CDR2: SGHTA, FQGTGA. Losses at the gene ends were 8 bases for V and 7 bases for J; bases not matched to a gene: 6. The CDR3: CASSSGTANEQFF. CDR3 nucleotides: TGTGCCAGCTCTAGCGGGACAGCTAATGAGCAGTTCTTC.

Ten or more counts support this clonotype. V is TRBV2 and J is TRBJ1-1, with D uncertain. Germline V gene sequence: CDR1 SNHLY, CDR2 FYNNEI. This CDR3 has 13 residues. Trimming took 4 bases from V and 8 from J, leaving 14 bases between them. CDR3: CASSVKSNWEAFF. In DNA form, the CDR3 reads TGTGCCAGCAGTGTAAAAAGTAACTGGGAAGCTTTCTTT.

This clonotype was recorded at least ten times. The chain is built from TRBV11-1 and TRBJ1-2; D is unclear. Per germline, CDR1 SGHAT and CDR2 FQDESV (reference sequence). CDR3 size: 12 residues. The V gene lost 3 bases and the J gene lost 8 bases, with 10 bases spanning the gap. CDR3 in DNA: TGTGCCAGCAGCTTGGGTTCTGGAGGCTACACCTTC. This translates into CASSLGSGGYTF. Looking up the rest from reference TRBV11-1 and TRBJ1-2 gives the full variable domain: EAEVAQSPRYKITEKSQAVAFWCDPISGHATLYWYRQILGQGPELLVQFQDESVVDDSQLPKDRFSAERLKGVDSTLKIQPAELGDSAMYLCASSLGSGGYTFGSGTRLTVV.

This chain joins TRBV7-9 and TRBJ2-7; 7 bases map to TRBD2. Germline CDR1 is SEHNR and CDR2 is FQNEAQ (reference sequence). Trimming removed 5 bases from V and 4 bases from J; junction bases left unmatched: 8. The CDR3 runs 14 residues. CDR3 loop: CASSVSGARYEQYF. The CDR3 DNA sequence: TGTGCCAGCAGCGTCAGCGGGGCACGTTACGAGCAGTACTTC.

The rearrangement joins TRBV6-1 to TRBJ1-3, with unresolved D. V dropped 1 base and J dropped 4 bases, with 8 bases sitting between them. Germline V CDR1 and CDR2: MNHNS, SASEGT. The CDR3 consists of 14 residues. CDR3 bases: TGTGCCAGCAGTGAAGGGGTTGGAGGAAACACCATATATTTT. Translating it yields CASSEGVGGNTIYF.

A word on this clonotype: This probably arose from a read error, given a far larger clone one base away. This chain uses TRBV12-3 or TRBV12-4 with TRBJ2-5; TRBD2 agrees at 16 bases. J lost 4 bases, V lost 6 bases, and 11 bases had no gene match. The CDR3 has 18 amino acids. CDR3 coding DNA: TGTGCCAGCAGCCGCGGGACTAGCGGGAGGGATTCGATAGAGACCCAGTACTTC. Its protein product is CASSRGTSGRDSIETQYF.

Concerning this clonotype itself: Given a much more abundant clone one base away, this may be a read error. Lacking the conserved final phenylalanine or tryptophan, this CDR3 likely reflects a read error. The chain uses TRBV7-9 and TRBJ2-5, with D tentatively TRBD2 (5 bases). Germline V gene data show CDR1 as SEHNR and CDR2 as FQNEAQ (reference sequence). The CDR3 is 14 residues long. V shed 2 bases and J shed 5 bases, with 12 bases lying between them. The CDR3 loop is CASSLNTGRETQYL. The CDR3, as DNA: TGTGCCAGCAGCTTAAATACGGGAAGGGAGACCCAGTACCTC.

V and J are TRBV28 and TRBJ2-2; no clear D gene. Germline CDR1 MDHEN, CDR2 SYDVKM. V dropped 6 bases and J dropped 7 bases, with 15 bases sitting between them. CDR3 length equals 14 residues. The CDR3 reads CASSETPSGGELFF. CDR3 bases: TGTGCCAGCAGCGAGACGCCCTCGGGCGGGGAGCTGTTTTTT.